The clone carrying this TCR beta chain showed up just a few times. This record belongs to a study of regulatory T cells in long-lasting Graves disease. This sample's time point: persistent/refractory GD, antithyroid drugs over 5 years with positive TRAb. PBMC RNA served as the TCR library source. CDR1 and CDR2 (germline): SGHDT, YYEEEE. This CDR3 comprises 16 residues. Trimming removed 4 bases at V and 7 bases at J, with 20 bases between. Building of the TCR beta libraries involved iRepertoire HTBI primers and Arm-PCR of CDR3 regions. A single record per CDR3 protein comes from TCRdb applying MiXCR to the multiplex PCR reads. The sample lists roughly 400,000 distinct CDR3 sequences, around 20% occurring once.

The material sequenced was peripheral blood mononuclear cells (PBMCs), taken when the disease was refractory, from a patient treated with antithyroid drugs. This chain connects TRBV5-6 to TRBJ1-4; D unresolved. The source is a female donor with Graves disease. The CDR3 nucleotides read TGTGCCAGCAGCCGCGGCCTCGGCGGGATCCGTGAAAAACTGTTTTTT. The encoded protein is CASSRGLGGIREKLFF.